The clone carrying this TCR beta chain was seen a few times. Its specificity is not known. The sample, about 9.2 milliliters of peripheral blood, was drawn from each donor. This record belongs to a study of blood T cells in healthy people across ages. Study overall: Per two T cells, template switching captured roughly one barcoded beta molecule.

Study results and limitations: Diversity estimates drawn from one million T cells were deemed underestimates.

The CDR3 is 16 residues long. CDR1 is SGHRS, CDR2 YFSETQ, per germline. The second PCR ran about 6 to 11 cycles with a sample-barcoded 5' primer and J-beta primers. All samples gave at least 2.5 million CDR3-containing paired-end reads. TCRdb redid the calling of the 5' RACE reads with MiXCR, one entry per CDR3 protein. This sample has about 1,400,000 distinct CDR3 sequences; approximately 59% occur once, and the top ten carry about 6.7%. Specimen: blood. The origin of this receptor is a man aged 18 to 29 in good health. The chain is built from TRBV5-1 and TRBJ2-4; possibly TRBD1 or TRBD2 for D (5 bases each). The last part of the DNA fits TRBJ2-7 better; the J call may be wrong. The CDR3 bases are TGCGCCAGCAGCCCCCTTCCGGGACCCAACCCCTACGAGCAGTACTTC. It yields the protein CASSPLPGPNPYEQYF.